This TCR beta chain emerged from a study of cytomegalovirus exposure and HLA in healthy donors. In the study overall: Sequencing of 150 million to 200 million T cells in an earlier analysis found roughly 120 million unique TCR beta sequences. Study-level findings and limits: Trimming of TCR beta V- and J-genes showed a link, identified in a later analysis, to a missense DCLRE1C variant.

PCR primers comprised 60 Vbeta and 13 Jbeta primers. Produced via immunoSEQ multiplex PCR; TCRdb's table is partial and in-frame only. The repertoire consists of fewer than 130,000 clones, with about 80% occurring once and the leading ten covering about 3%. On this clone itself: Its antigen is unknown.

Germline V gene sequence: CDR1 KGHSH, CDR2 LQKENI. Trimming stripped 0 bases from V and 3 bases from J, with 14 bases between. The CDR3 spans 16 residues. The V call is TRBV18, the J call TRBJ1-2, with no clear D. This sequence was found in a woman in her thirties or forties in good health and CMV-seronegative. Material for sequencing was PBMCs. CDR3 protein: CASSPPAGSGDYGYTF. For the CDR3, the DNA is TGTGCCAGCTCACCACCCGCGGGATCTGGGGACTATGGCTACACCTTC.